The next 30 T cell receptor beta chains were all read from a single sample in a study of control samples from healthy donors and cancer patients. TCRdb keeps only in-frame clones here, not all; method: immunoSEQ multiplex PCR. The table lists fewer than 300,000 clones, 82% of them singletons. Sequencing was carried out using PBMCs. Receptors were obtained from a woman aged 55-69 years with lung cancer.

This chain connects TRBV2 to TRBJ2-7, with a tentative D call TRBD2 (6 bases). The CDR3 is 12 residues long. Between the trimmed V and J ends, which lost 6 bases and 4 bases, there was a span of 10 bases. Germline CDR1 is SNHLY and CDR2 is FYNNEI. The CDR3 DNA is TGTGCCAGCAGGAGGGGACTTTACGAGCAGTACTTC. Translated: CASRRGLYEQYF.

The genes are TRBV18 and TRBJ2-1, with D possibly TRBD2 on 6 matching bases. Germline V CDR1 and CDR2: KGHSH, LQKENI. The CDR3 is 15 residues long. With 1 base removed from V and 1 base from J, the gap between germline ends came to 8 bases. Written as DNA, the CDR3 is TGTGCCAGCTCACCACTAGCGGCTTCCTACAATGAGCAGTTCTTC. Its translation is CASSPLAASYNEQFF.

The V gene is TRBV5-1, the J gene TRBJ2-4; 10 positions agree with TRBD1. V shed 0 bases and J 8 bases; nucleotides not matched to a gene: 5. The CDR3 runs 15 residues. Germline V gene sequence: CDR1 SGHRS, CDR2 YFSETQ. CDR3: CASSLAGTGEDIQYF. In DNA, the CDR3 is TGCGCCAGCAGCTTGGCCGGGACAGGGGAGGACATTCAGTACTTC.

The J gene is TRBJ2-1, the V gene TRBV11-3; D ambiguous. CDR3 size: 14 residues. Germline V gene lookup returns CDR1 SGHNT and CDR2 YENEEA. V dropped 5 bases and J dropped 7 bases, with 15 bases sitting between them. The CDR3, as DNA: TGTGCCAGCAGCGCAGCAAGGGAAGCGAATGAGCAGTTCTTC. Its protein is CASSAAREANEQFF.

V is TRBV29-1 and J is TRBJ1-1, with D uncertain. CDR1 SQVTM and CDR2 ANQGSEA come from the germline V gene. Trimming removed 5 bases from V and 1 base from J, with 5 bases in between. The CDR3 contains 11 residues. For the CDR3, the DNA is TGCAGCGTTAACAGGAACACTGAAGCTTTCTTT. The encoded protein is CSVNRNTEAFF.

The rearrangement links TRBV4-2 to TRBJ1-5, with a tentative D call TRBD1 (5 bases). The CDR3 loop spans 15 amino acids. Germline V gene data show CDR1 as LGHNA and CDR2 as YNFKEQ. V dropped 0 bases and J dropped 7 bases, with 13 bases sitting between them. CDR3 residues: CASSQDMAGKQPQHF. The CDR3 DNA reads as TGTGCCAGCAGCCAAGATATGGCAGGGAAACAGCCCCAGCATTTT.

The CDR3 nucleotides read TGTGCCAGCAAGACGGGACTAGCGGGAGTAGGAGAGCAGTTCTTC. Amino acid sequence: CASKTGLAGVGEQFF. The V gene is TRBV2, the J gene TRBJ2-1, with 14 bases fitting TRBD2. Trimming cost V 7 bases and J 10 bases; bases outside gene matches: 9. Germline CDR1 and CDR2: SNHLY and FYNNEI. This CDR3 spans 15 amino acids.

This chain connects TRBV6-5 to TRBJ2-5; 7 positions match TRBD2. The CDR3 length is 13 residues. V was pared by 11 bases and J by 1 base, with 7 bases of the junction left unmatched. CDR1 is MNHEY and CDR2 is SVGAGI in the germline V gene. In DNA, the CDR3 is TGTGCCGGGGGGGGACTTATCCAAGAGACCCAGTACTTC. Protein: CAGGGLIQETQYF.

The J gene is TRBJ2-1, the V gene TRBV5-1; 7 bases fit TRBD2. The CDR3 extends over 17 amino acids. The germline V gene encodes CDR1 SGHRS and CDR2 YFSETQ. V lost 0 bases to trimming and J lost 9 bases; unmatched junction nucleotides: 15. The CDR3 nucleotides are TGCGCCAGCAGCTTGGCCCCCTTGGGGGAGGGGTCGGGTGAGCAGTTCTTC. The encoded protein is CASSLAPLGEGSGEQFF.

The chain is built from TRBV27 and TRBJ1-1; TRBD1 is a possible D gene (5 bases). The germline V gene encodes CDR1 MNHEY and CDR2 SMNVEV (reference sequence). V was trimmed by 5 bases and J by 7 bases, leaving 8 bases between them. The length of the CDR3 is 11 residues. CDR3 in amino acids: CASSRGFEAFF. The CDR3 DNA reads as TGTGCCAGCAGTCGGGGGTTTGAAGCTTTCTTT.

This clone was recorded only once. The J gene is TRBJ2-7, the V gene TRBV19; 14 bases are a match to TRBD2. CDR1 and CDR2 from the germline V gene are LNHDA and SQIVND (reference sequence). V was pared by 4 bases and J by 3 bases, with 5 bases of the junction left unmatched. The CDR3 has 16 residues. The CDR3 nucleotides are TGTGCCAGTAGTACCCTCGGGACTAGCGGGGGCTACGAGCAGTACTTC. Translating it yields CASSTLGTSGGYEQYF.

The chain uses TRBV9 and TRBJ2-5; D is uncertain. The CDR3 runs to 14 residues. Trimming cost V 0 bases and J 1 base, with 7 bases left between them. Germline CDR1 is SGDLS and CDR2 is YYNGEE. The CDR3 loop reads CASSVAPSQETQYF. Written as DNA, the CDR3 is TGTGCCAGCAGCGTAGCGCCTAGCCAAGAGACCCAGTACTTC. The whole variable domain, remainder taken from reference TRBV9 and TRBJ2-5, is DSGVTQTPKHLITATGQRVTLRCSPRSGDLSVYWYQQSLDQGLQFLIQYYNGEERAKGNILERFSAQQFPDLHSELNLSSLELGDSALYFCASSVAPSQETQYFGPGTRLLVL.

The CDR3 protein is CASTPRGPFNEQFF. The CDR3 bases are TGTGCCAGCACCCCTCGCGGGCCATTCAATGAGCAGTTCTTC. J is TRBJ2-1 and V is TRBV21-1; the D segment call TRBD2 is taken from the table without a DNA check. TRBV21-1 is designated a pseudogene. This CDR3 comprises 14 residues.

This clone was seen a few times. This sequence joins TRBV2 and TRBJ2-7, with 7 bases identical to TRBD1. Germline trimming cut 6 bases from V and 3 bases from J; bases unmatched to any gene: 2. This CDR3 comprises 12 residues. The germline V gene encodes CDR1 SNHLY and CDR2 FYNNEI. CDR3 coding DNA: TGTGCCAGCAGGGGACAGCTCTACGAGCAGTACTTC. As protein: CASRGQLYEQYF.

The gene calls are TRBV7-2 and TRBJ1-6; 11 nucleotides line up with TRBD1. Germline V lookup: CDR1 SGHTA, CDR2 FQGNSA. CDR3 size: 17 residues. J gave up 7 bases and V 1 base, and 6 bases lay outside the gene matches. CDR3 region: CASSLGSRTGGNSPLHF. The CDR3 nucleotides are TGTGCCAGCAGCTTAGGGTCTCGGACAGGGGGCAATTCACCCCTCCACTTT.

The rearrangement uses TRBV5-4 and TRBJ1-2; no clear D gene. CDR3 size: 13 residues. The V and J ends lost 4 bases and 2 bases respectively, with 9 bases between them. Germline CDR1 SGHNT, CDR2 YYREEE (reference sequence). Here the CDR3 reads CASSTTGNYGYTF. DNA of the CDR3: TGTGCCAGCAGCACGACGGGGAACTATGGCTACACCTTC.

The V call is TRBV2, the J call TRBJ1-3, with no clear D. The CDR3 is 12 residues long. V was shortened by 7 bases and J by 0 bases, with 4 bases between the two germline ends. CDR1 is SNHLY and CDR2 is FYNNEI in the germline V gene. The CDR3: CASTLSGNTIYF. The CDR3 bases are TGTGCCAGCACCCTCTCTGGAAACACCATATATTTT. Supplemented by reference TRBV2 and TRBJ1-3, the full variable domain reads EPEVTQTPSHQVTQMGQEVILRCVPISNHLYFYWYRQILGQKVEFLVSFYNNEISEKSEIFDDQFSVERPDGSNFTLKIRSTKLEDSAMYFCASTLSGNTIYFGEGSWLTVV.

There are a few counts of this clone. The chain carries TRBV6-5 and TRBJ2-6, with 7 nucleotides matching TRBD1. The CDR3 is 15 residues long. The V segment lost 10 bases and the J segment 0 bases; nucleotides outside the gene matches: 6. In germline, CDR1 is MNHEY, CDR2 SVGAGI. CDR3 DNA sequence: TGTGCCACAAAGGGGGCCTACTCTGGGGCCAACGTCCTGACTTTC. This codes for CATKGAYSGANVLTF.

The chain recombines TRBV5-1 with TRBJ1-2; no definite D call. Trimming left V 2 bases short and J 2 bases short, with 4 bases between. CDR1 and CDR2 (germline): SGHRS, YFSETQ. CDR3 size: 12 residues. The CDR3 spells CASSLTNYGYTF. For the CDR3, the DNA is TGCGCCAGCAGCTTAACGAACTATGGCTACACCTTC.

The V and J genes are TRBV12-5 and TRBJ2-1, with 9 bases that match TRBD1. Trimming cost V 3 bases and J 5 bases; bases outside gene matches: 2. CDR3 size: 14 residues. From germline, CDR1 is LGHNT and CDR2 FRNRAP. CDR3 DNA sequence: TGTGCTAGTGGTTTCGGACAGGGGAACAATGAGCAGTTCTTC. Its translation is CASGFGQGNNEQFF.

The chain employs TRBV6-5 and TRBJ1-1; 9 nucleotides agree with TRBD1. J gave up 5 bases and V 2 bases, and 3 bases lay outside the gene matches. The V gene's germline CDR1 is MNHEY and CDR2 SVGAGI. The CDR3 loop spans 14 amino acids. The CDR3 sequence is CASSYTGTGTEAFF. The CDR3 coding sequence is TGTGCCAGCAGTTACACCGGGACAGGGACTGAAGCTTTCTTT.

The genes are TRBV9 and TRBJ2-1, with D possibly TRBD2 on 6 matching bases. There are 14 residues in the CDR3. CDR1 and CDR2 (germline): SGDLS, YYNGEE. Trimming left V 0 bases short and J 8 bases short, with 12 bases between. The CDR3 nucleotides are TGTGCCAGCAGCGTAGGCTACGGGAGCGATGAGCAGTTCTTC. Translation gives CASSVGYGSDEQFF. Supplemented by reference TRBV9 and TRBJ2-1, the full variable domain reads DSGVTQTPKHLITATGQRVTLRCSPRSGDLSVYWYQQSLDQGLQFLIQYYNGEERAKGNILERFSAQQFPDLHSELNLSSLELGDSALYFCASSVGYGSDEQFFGPGTRLTVL.

V and J are TRBV10-3 and TRBJ1-1, with a weak D call TRBD1 (6 bases). Germline assignment: CDR1 ENHRY and CDR2 SYGVKD. The CDR3 sequence is 14 residues long. Trimming pared 6 bases from V and 5 bases from J, leaving 16 bases between. CDR3: CAIRDGQLQTEAFF. The CDR3 DNA is TGTGCCATCAGGGATGGACAGCTTCAGACTGAAGCTTTCTTT.

V gene TRBV4-1 combines with J gene TRBJ2-3, with a weak D call TRBD2 (7 bases). The CDR3 sequence is 16 residues long. The germline CDR1 and CDR2 sequences are MGHRA and YSYEKL. V dropped 1 base and J dropped 2 bases, with 13 bases sitting between them. The CDR3 coding sequence is TGCGCCAGCAGCCAAGTGGCGGGGGCGAACACAGATACGCAGTATTTT. Translated, it gives CASSQVAGANTDTQYF.

V usage is TRBV9 and J usage is TRBJ2-7; TRBD2 is a possible D gene (5 bases). The germline V gene encodes CDR1 SGDLS and CDR2 YYNGEE. V lost 0 bases and J lost 6, with 10 bases in between. The CDR3 consists of 13 residues. Written as DNA, the CDR3 is TGTGCCAGCAGCGTAGCTAGCTTTCGCGAGCAGTACTTC. Amino acids: CASSVASFREQYF.

This clone was found a few times. The chain uses TRBV30 and TRBJ1-2, with TRBD1 matching 10 bases. The J segment lost 12 bases and the V segment lost 4 bases, leaving 14 bases of the junction unmatched. The CDR3 covers 14 residues. CDR1 GTSNPN and CDR2 SVGIG come from the germline V gene (reference sequence). The CDR3 coding sequence is TGTGCCTGGAACGTAGGGAGACAGGGGGCGCGGAACACCTTC. The encoded protein is CAWNVGRQGARNTF.

This chain links TRBV5-1 with TRBJ1-1; 8 nucleotides align to TRBD1. In germline, CDR1 is SGHRS, CDR2 YFSETQ. V gave up 6 bases and J gave up 3 bases; unmatched junction bases: 4. This CDR3 contains 13 residues. CDR3: CASNPDRDTEAFF. The CDR3 DNA is TGCGCCAGCAACCCGGACAGGGACACTGAAGCTTTCTTT.

V is TRBV11-1 and J is TRBJ1-1; D remains unclear. CDR1 and CDR2 from the germline V gene are SGHAT and FQDESV (reference sequence). Trimming shortened V by 2 bases and J by 2 bases, and 6 bases separated the two germline ends. This CDR3 region has 13 residues. CDR3 nucleotide sequence: TGTGCCAGCAGCTTACAAGGAAACACTGAAGCTTTCTTT. Residues: CASSLQGNTEAFF.

In regard to this clone: This may stem from a read error, because a much larger clone lies one nucleotide away. The chain uses TRBV2 and TRBJ1-5, with 7 bases aligning to TRBD1. The CDR3 contains 13 residues. The V and J ends lost 6 bases and 5 bases, in that order; junction bases with no gene match: 4. CDR1 and CDR2 (germline): SNHLY, FYNNEI. CDR3 in amino acids: CASRGTEDQPQHF. The CDR3, as DNA: TGTGCCAGCAGGGGGACAGAGGATCAGCCCCAGCATTTT.

The V call is TRBV27, the J call TRBJ1-2; D possibly corresponds to TRBD1 (6 bases). The CDR3 is made up of 15 amino acids. V gave up 6 bases and J gave up 4 bases, with 18 bases separating them. Germline V CDR1 and CDR2: MNHEY, SMNVEV (reference sequence). CDR3 residues: CASSQNPDSAYGYTF. DNA of the CDR3: TGTGCCAGCAGCCAAAATCCGGACAGCGCCTATGGCTACACCTTC.